Shown below are 9 T cell receptor beta chains from a single sample sequenced in a study of blood T cell repertoires in COVID-19. Profiled with immunoSEQ multiplex PCR; TCRdb holds only in-frame clones, not every one. Among 130,000 to 150,000 clones listed, around 90% were seen once. Material for sequencing was PBMCs or T cells enriched from blood (not recorded which). All receptors come from a middle-aged woman who had been exposed to COVID-19.

This clone has only a few counts. The chain has TRBV7-9 and TRBJ1-1, with D unclear. Per the germline V gene, CDR1 is SEHNR and CDR2 is FQNEAQ (reference sequence). The CDR3 totals 15 residues. Between the trimmed V and J ends, which lost 4 bases and 0 bases, there was a span of 12 bases. The DNA of the CDR3 is TGTGCCAGCAGCTCCCTCCGGGTCATGAACACTGAAGCTTTCTTT. Residues: CASSSLRVMNTEAFF.

This rearrangement joins TRBV29-1 to TRBJ2-2, with D unresolved. Trimming took off 7 bases at V and 4 bases at J, with 7 bases between the two ends. Germline V gives CDR1 SQVTM, CDR2 ANQGSEA. The CDR3 length is 11 residues. The CDR3 DNA reads TGCAGCGGGCGGAGCACCGGGGAGCTGTTTTTT. Protein sequence: CSGRSTGELFF.

As to this clone: Other nucleotide sequences from this sample produce the same CDR3. V and J are TRBV5-1 and TRBJ1-1; weak D call: TRBD1 (6 bases). This CDR3 is built from 13 residues. V lost 4 bases to trimming and J lost 5 bases, with 12 bases between them. The germline gives CDR1 SGHRS, CDR2 YFSETQ. The DNA for the CDR3 is TGCGCCAGCAGCCCAGGACAGTATACTGAAGCTTTCTTT. Its translation: CASSPGQYTEAFF.

This clone was seen a single time. This chain links TRBV11-2 with TRBJ1-5; D is ambiguous. Germline V lookup: CDR1 SGHAT, CDR2 FQNNGV. The V end lost 0 bases, the J end lost 7 bases, and 4 bases lay between the germline ends. The CDR3 runs to 12 residues. The CDR3 sequence: CASSLDGQPQHF. The CDR3 DNA follows: TGTGCCAGCAGCTTAGACGGGCAGCCCCAGCATTTT.

This clone was observed a single time. This chain connects TRBV19 to TRBJ1-1; D not resolved. The CDR3 is 15 amino acids. Germline V CDR1 and CDR2: LNHDA, SQIVND (reference sequence). The V and J ends lost 3 bases and 1 base respectively, with 12 bases between them. The CDR3 region is CASSIEPGRNTEAFF. DNA for the CDR3: TGTGCCAGTAGTATTGAACCGGGGAGGAACACTGAAGCTTTCTTT.

The chain uses TRBV28 and TRBJ2-7; D is unclear. V lost 3 bases to trimming and J lost 3 bases, with 6 bases between them. Germline V gives CDR1 MDHEN, CDR2 SYDVKM. The CDR3 has 12 amino acids. The CDR3 is CASSFFVYEQYF. CDR3 coding DNA: TGTGCCAGCAGTTTTTTCGTCTACGAGCAGTACTTC.

V and J are TRBV19 and TRBJ2-5; the D gene is possibly TRBD2 (5 bases). V was cut by 4 bases and J by 1 base, with 7 bases left in between. This CDR3 comprises 13 residues. CDR1 and CDR2 from the germline V gene are LNHDA and SQIVND (reference sequence). CDR3 sequence: CASSRTAQETQYF. The CDR3, as DNA: TGTGCCAGTAGTAGGACTGCCCAAGAGACCCAGTACTTC. Full variable domain (rest looked up from reference TRBV19 and TRBJ2-5): DGGITQSPKYLFRKEGQNVTLSCEQNLNHDAMYWYRQDPGQGLRLIYYSQIVNDFQKGDIAEGYSVSREKKESFPLTVTSAQKNPTAFYLCASSRTAQETQYFGPGTRLLVL.

This chain connects TRBV3-1 (or the pseudogene TRBV3-2) to TRBJ1-6, with 9 bases matching TRBD1. This CDR3 spans 14 amino acids. J gave up 7 bases and V 4 bases, and 2 bases lay outside the gene matches. Germline-derived CDR1 and CDR2 are LGHDT and YNNKEL (reference sequence). This CDR3 reads CASSPGQGNSPLHF. Here the CDR3 DNA reads TGTGCCAGCAGCCCGGGACAGGGAAATTCACCCCTCCACTTT.

On this clone: Other DNA sequences in this specimen translate into the identical CDR3. The chain links TRBV5-1 to TRBJ1-1; D not certain. Germline V gene lookup returns CDR1 SGHRS and CDR2 YFSETQ. The V end was cut by 3 bases, the J end by 0 bases, with 6 bases between. The CDR3 covers 13 residues. CDR3 DNA sequence: TGCGCCAGCAGCTCAGGCTTGAACACTGAAGCTTTCTTT. Residues: CASSSGLNTEAFF.